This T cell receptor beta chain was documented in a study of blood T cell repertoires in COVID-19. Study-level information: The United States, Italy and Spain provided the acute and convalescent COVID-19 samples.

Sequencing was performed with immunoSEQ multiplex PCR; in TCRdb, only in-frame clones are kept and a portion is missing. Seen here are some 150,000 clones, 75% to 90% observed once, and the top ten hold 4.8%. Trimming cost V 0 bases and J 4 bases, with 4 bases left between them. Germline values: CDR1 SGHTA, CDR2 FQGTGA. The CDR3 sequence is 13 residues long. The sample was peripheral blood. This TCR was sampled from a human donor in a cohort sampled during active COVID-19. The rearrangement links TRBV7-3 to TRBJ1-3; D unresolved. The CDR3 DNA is TGTGCCAGCAGCTTAACGCAGGGAAACACCATATATTTT. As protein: CASSLTQGNTIYF.